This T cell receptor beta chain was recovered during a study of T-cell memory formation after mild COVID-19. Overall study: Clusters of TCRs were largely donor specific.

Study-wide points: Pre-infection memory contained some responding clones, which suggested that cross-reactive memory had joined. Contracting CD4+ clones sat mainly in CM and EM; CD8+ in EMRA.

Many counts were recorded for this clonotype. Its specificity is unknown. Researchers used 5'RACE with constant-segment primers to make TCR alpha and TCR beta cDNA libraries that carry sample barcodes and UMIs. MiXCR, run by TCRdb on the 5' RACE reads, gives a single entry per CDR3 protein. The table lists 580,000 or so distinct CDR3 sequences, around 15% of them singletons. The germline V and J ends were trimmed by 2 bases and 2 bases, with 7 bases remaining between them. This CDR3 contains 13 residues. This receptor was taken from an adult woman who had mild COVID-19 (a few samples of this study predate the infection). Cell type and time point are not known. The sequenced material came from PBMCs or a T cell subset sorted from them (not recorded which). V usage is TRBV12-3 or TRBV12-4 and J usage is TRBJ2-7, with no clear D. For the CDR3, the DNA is TGTGCCAGCAGTTTAACGGAAACCTACGAGCAGTACTTC. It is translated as CASSLTETYEQYF.